This T cell receptor beta chain was observed in a study of OX40 agonist ivuxolimab in advanced cancers. Study-level background: The costimulatory receptor OX40 (CD134) was targeted by ivuxolimab, a fully human IgG2 agonistic monoclonal antibody. Intravenous ivuxolimab was administered to patients every 2 weeks at six dose levels: 0.01, 0.1, 0.3, 1.5, 3 and 10 mg/kg. Of the approximately 50 patients in dose escalation, 19 had hepatocellular carcinoma, about 15 had melanoma, 9 had renal cell carcinoma and 9 had head and neck cancer. In the dose-escalation cohort, 65% to 90% of patients were male, and the mean age was approximately 60 years, with a range of roughly 20 to 85. Patients were allowed to have had prior anti-PD-1, anti-PD-L1 or anti-CTLA-4 therapy, and 30% to 40% of the dose-escalation patients had previously received checkpoint inhibitors. Partial responses occurred in three dose-escalation patients: two with cutaneous melanoma and one with hepatocellular carcinoma. Peripheral TCRbeta sequencing was intended to test whether TCR sequence diversity was altered and clonal T-cell expansion was caused by ivuxolimab. The paper reports the monotherapy dose-escalation portion (N of about 54 patients) of the phase I ivuxolimab trial. What the research found in general, with its limitations: At doses from 0.1 to 3.0 mg/kg, clonal expansion was seen in both CD4+ and CD8+ blood T cells between baseline and week 6. After ivuxolimab, more expanded clones were found on average in CD8+ T cells than in CD4+ T cells. The antigen specificity of the peripheral T cells that underwent clonal expansion was not determined. Low levels of normalized T-cell clonal expansion were also seen in some patients who did not respond. In the 0.1-3.0 mg/kg groups, partial responders had among the lowest normalized peripheral clonal expansion, particularly in CD8+ T cells.

The trial excluded patients who had a history of autoimmune disease or were on systemic immunosuppression. Peripheral blood for TCR sequencing was collected from all dose cohorts at baseline, on cycle 4 day 1, and on cycle 7 day 1. Samples were obtained from an open-label, multicenter, first-in-human phase I dose-escalation trial of ivuxolimab. The trial enrolled adults with locally advanced or metastatic head and neck squamous cell, hepatocellular, melanoma or renal cell carcinoma. Before TCR sequencing, CD4+ and CD8+ T cells were separately sorted from peripheral blood. The CDR3 runs 19 residues from the cysteine to the phenylalanine. Kept here is only the CDR3 DNA, which spans 57 bases and is read in frame from base 1. To sequence the TCRbeta CDR3 region, genomic DNA was isolated from the sorted cells. The immunoSEQ Assay was used to sequence the TCRbeta CDR3 regions. The table comes from immuneACCESS by way of TCRdb, which keeps in-frame sequences with V and J called. Part of the clones is missing from these tables; in studies checked, under half for an unresolved V gene and the rest for unknown reasons. The sample table records 50,000 or so clones; about 88% of these occur just once. The ten largest clones take up less than 0.75% of the sample.

Of note for this clone: Its antigen is still unknown. Base qualities are not provided; no much larger clone lies one nucleotide away.

The chain is encoded by TRBV1 joined to TRBJ2-3; TRBD2, as called in the table, went unchecked against the DNA. TRBV1 is marked as a pseudogene. The source of this sequence is an adult with an advanced solid tumor such as melanoma, head and neck, liver or kidney cancer. Sequencing was performed on CD4+ or CD8+ T cells sorted from blood, taken in a trial of the OX40 agonist ivuxolimab. The encoded CDR3 is CTSSQPLEPSGTDADTQYF. The DNA sequence is TGCACCAGCAGCCAGCCCCTCGAGCCCAGCGGGACCGACGCAGATACGCAGTATTTT.